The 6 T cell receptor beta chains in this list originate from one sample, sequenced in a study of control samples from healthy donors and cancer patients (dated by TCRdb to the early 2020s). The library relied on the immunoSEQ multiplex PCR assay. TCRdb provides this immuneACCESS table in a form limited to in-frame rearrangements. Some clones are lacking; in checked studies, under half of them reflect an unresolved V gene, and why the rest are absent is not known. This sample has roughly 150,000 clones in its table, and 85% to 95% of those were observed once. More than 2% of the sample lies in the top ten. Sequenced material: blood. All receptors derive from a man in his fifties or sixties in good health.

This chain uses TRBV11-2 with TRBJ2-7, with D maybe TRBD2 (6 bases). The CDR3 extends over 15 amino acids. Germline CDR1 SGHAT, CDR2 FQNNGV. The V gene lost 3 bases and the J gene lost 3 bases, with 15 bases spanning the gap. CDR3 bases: TGTGCCAGCAGCTTGGCGGGACTCGGAGTCTACGAGCAGTACTTC. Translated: CASSLAGLGVYEQYF.

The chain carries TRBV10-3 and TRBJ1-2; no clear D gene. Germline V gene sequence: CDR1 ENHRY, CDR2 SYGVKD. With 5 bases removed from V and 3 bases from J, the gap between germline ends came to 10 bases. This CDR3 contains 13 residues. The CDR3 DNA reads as TGTGCCATCAGTTCGGCAGAGGACTATGGCTACACCTTC. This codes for CAISSAEDYGYTF.

CDR3: CASSFLTQPQHF. CDR3 nucleotides: TGTGCCAGCAGTTTTCTTACTCAGCCCCAGCATTTT. The V gene is TRBV28, the J gene TRBJ1-5; D uncertain. This CDR3 has 12 amino acids. V lost 3 bases and J 6 bases, leaving 6 bases between the germline ends. Germline V gene data show CDR1 as MDHEN and CDR2 as SYDVKM.

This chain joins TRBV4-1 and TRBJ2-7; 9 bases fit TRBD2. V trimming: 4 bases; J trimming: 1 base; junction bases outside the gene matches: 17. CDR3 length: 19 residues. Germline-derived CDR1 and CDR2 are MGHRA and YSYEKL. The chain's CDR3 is CASSPTDRGVAGVSYEQYF. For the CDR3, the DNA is TGCGCCAGCAGCCCGACGGACAGAGGAGTAGCGGGAGTTTCCTACGAGCAGTACTTC.

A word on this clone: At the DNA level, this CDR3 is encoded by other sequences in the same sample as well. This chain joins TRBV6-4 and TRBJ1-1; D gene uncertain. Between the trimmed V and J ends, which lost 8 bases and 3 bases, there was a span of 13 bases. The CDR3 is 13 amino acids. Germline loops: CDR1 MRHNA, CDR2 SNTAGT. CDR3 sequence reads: CASSRTGDTEAFF. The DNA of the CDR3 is TGTGCCAGCTCCCGGACGGGCGACACTGAAGCTTTCTTT.

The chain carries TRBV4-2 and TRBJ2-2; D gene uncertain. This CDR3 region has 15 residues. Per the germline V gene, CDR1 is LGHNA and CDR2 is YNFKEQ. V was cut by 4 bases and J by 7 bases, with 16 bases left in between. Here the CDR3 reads CASSPRGLAIGELFF. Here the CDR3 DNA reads TGTGCCAGCAGCCCGCGCGGCTTGGCGATCGGGGAGCTGTTTTTT.